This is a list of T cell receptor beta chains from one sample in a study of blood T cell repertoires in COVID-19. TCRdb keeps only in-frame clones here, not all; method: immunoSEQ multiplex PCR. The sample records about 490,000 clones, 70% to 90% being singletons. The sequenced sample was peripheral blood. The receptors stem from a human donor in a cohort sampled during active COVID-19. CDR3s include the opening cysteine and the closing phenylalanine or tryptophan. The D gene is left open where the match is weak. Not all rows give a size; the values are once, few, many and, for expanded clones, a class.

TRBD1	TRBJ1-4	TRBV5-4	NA	TGTGCCAGCAGCCGGACAGGAACTAATGAAAAACTGTTTTTT	CASSRTGTNEKLFF
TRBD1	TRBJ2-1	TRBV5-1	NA	TGCGCCAGCAGCTTGCCGGACAGGGGGTTTGGTGAGCAGTTCTTC	CASSLPDRGFGEQFF
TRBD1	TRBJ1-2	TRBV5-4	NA	TGTGCCAGCAGCTTAGATTCGAACAGCGCACGACAGGGTCGCTACACCTTC	CASSLDSNSARQGRYTF
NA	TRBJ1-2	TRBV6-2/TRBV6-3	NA	TGTGCCAGCAGTTGGTCAATATCGGGGAATAACTATGGCTACACCTTC	CASSWSISGNNYGYTF
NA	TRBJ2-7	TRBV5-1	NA	TGCGCCAGCAGCCCAGTGACCCCCGGGAACGAGCAGTACTTC	CASSPVTPGNEQYF
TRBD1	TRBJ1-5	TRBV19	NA	TGTGCCAGTAGTTTCTCTCAGGGGGTAGGAGGTCAGCCCCAGCATTTT	CASSFSQGVGGQPQHF
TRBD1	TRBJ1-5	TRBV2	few	TGTGCCAGCGGGACAGGGTTTGGTAGCAATCAGCCCCAGCATTTT	CASGTGFGSNQPQHF
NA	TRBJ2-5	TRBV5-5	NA	TGTGCCAGCGATCAGGGTAGGGAGACCCAGTACTTC	CASDQGRETQYF
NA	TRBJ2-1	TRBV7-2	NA	TGTGCCAGCAGCACTCGTAGCGGAGACTCCTACAATGAGCAGTTCTTC	CASSTRSGDSYNEQFF
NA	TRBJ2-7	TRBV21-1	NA	TGTGCCAGCACTGAAGGGGCCGAGCAGTACTTC	CASTEGAEQYF
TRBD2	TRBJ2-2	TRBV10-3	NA	TGTGCCATCAGTGAGAGACTAGCGGAACACACCGGGGAGCTGTTTTTT	CAISERLAEHTGELFF
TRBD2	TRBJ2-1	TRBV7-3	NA	TGTGCCAGCAGCTTGGGACTAGCGGGAGCCTACAATGAGCAGTTCTTC	CASSLGLAGAYNEQFF
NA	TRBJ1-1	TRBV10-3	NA	TGTGCCATCAGCGGGGGGGGCGCGCTCACTGAAGCTTTCTTT	CAISGGGALTEAFF
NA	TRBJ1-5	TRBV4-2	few	TGTGCCAGCAGCCAAGATGCAGGTCAGCCCCAGCATTTT	CASSQDAGQPQHF
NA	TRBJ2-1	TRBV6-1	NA	TGTGCCAGCAGTGAAGCGAACAGGGTTGGTGAGCAGTTCTTC	CASSEANRVGEQFF
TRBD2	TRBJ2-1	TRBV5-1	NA	TGCGCCAGCAGCTTGGATGGACTAGCGGCGCCGGGGAATGAGCAGTTCTTC	CASSLDGLAAPGNEQFF
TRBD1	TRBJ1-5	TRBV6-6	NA	TGTGCCAGCAGCGGCGAACGGGACAGGGGGACCCTCTATAGCAATCAGCCCCAGCATTTT	CASSGERDRGTLYSNQPQHF
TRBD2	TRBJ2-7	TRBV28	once	TGTGCCAGCAGTCCCCTGGCGGGAGCTTCACTCGACGAGCAGTACTTC	CASSPLAGASLDEQYF
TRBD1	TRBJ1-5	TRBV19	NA	TGTGCCAGTGTGGACAGGGCACGCAATCAGCCCCAGCATTTT	CASVDRARNQPQHF
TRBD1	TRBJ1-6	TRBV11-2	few	TGTGCCAGCAGTTTCCGACAGGGGACAGATTCACCCCTCCACTTT	CASSFRQGTDSPLHF
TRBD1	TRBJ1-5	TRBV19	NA	TGTGCCAGTAGCCCTGGACAGGGGGATCAGCCCCAGCATTTT	CASSPGQGDQPQHF
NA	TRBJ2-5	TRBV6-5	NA	TGTGCCAGCAGTTTCAGTCAGCAAGAGACCCAGTACTTC	CASSFSQQETQYF
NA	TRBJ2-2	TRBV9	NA	TGTGCCAGCAGCGTAGGCCTTTTTACACAAAACACCGGGGAGCTGTTTTTT	CASSVGLFTQNTGELFF
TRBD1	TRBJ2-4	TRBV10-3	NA	TGTGCCATCAGTGAGAATTGGGGGACAGGCCAAAACATTCAGTACTTC	CAISENWGTGQNIQYF
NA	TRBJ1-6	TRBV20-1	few	TGCAGTGCTAGTTGGTTGGCCGAATATAATTCACCCCTCCACTTT	CSASWLAEYNSPLHF
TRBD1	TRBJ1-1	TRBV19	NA	TGTGCCAGTAGTCCTAGGGACAGGGGGAACACTGAAGCTTTCTTT	CASSPRDRGNTEAFF
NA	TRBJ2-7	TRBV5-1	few	TGCGCCAGCAGCTTGGGCCTAGCCCCATCCTACGAGCAGTACTTC	CASSLGLAPSYEQYF
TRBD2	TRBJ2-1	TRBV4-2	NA	TGTGCCAGCGCAACAGCGGGAGGGACCTACAATGAGCAGTTCTTC	CASATAGGTYNEQFF
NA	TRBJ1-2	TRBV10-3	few	TGTGCCATCAGTGAGTCGCCGGTCGTTAACTATGGCTACACCTTC	CAISESPVVNYGYTF
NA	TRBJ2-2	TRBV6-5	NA	TGTGCCAGCAACGCGGGGGCGACCGGGGAGCTGTTTTTT	CASNAGATGELFF
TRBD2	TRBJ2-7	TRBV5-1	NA	TGCGCCAGCAGAGCCGGGACTAGCGGGTACGAGCAGTACTTC	CASRAGTSGYEQYF
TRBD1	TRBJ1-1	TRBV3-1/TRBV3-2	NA	TGTGCCAGCAGCCGACGGGACAGGAGCACTGAAGCTTTCTTT	CASSRRDRSTEAFF
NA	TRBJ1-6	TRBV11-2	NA	TGTGCCAGCAGCCCCGAGCGGTATAATTCACCCCTCCACTTT	CASSPERYNSPLHF
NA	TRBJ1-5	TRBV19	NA	TGTGCCAGTAGTGAGGGACACCATAGCAATCAGCCCCAGCATTTT	CASSEGHHSNQPQHF
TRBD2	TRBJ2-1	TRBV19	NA	TGTGCCAGTAGGGGGAGGGAGACTTACAATGAGCAGTTCTTC	CASRGRETYNEQFF
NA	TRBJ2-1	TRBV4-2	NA	TGTGCCAGCAGCCAAGCCGCGCGAACCTCCTACAATGAGCAGTTCTTC	CASSQAARTSYNEQFF
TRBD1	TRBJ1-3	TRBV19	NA	TGTGCCAGTAGTCCCCAGGGGGAACTGGCTGGAAACACCATATATTTT	CASSPQGELAGNTIYF
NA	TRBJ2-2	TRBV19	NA	TGTGCCAGTAGTTCGCGAGGGAGCCCCTTAGCCGGGGAGCTGTTTTTT	CASSSRGSPLAGELFF
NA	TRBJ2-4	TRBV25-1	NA	TGTGCCAGCAGTCCAGGGATCTTAGCCAAAAACATTCAGTACTTC	CASSPGILAKNIQYF
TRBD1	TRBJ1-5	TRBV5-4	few	TGTGCCAGCAGCTCTTGGGACAGTTCAATTCAGCCCCAGCATTTT	CASSSWDSSIQPQHF
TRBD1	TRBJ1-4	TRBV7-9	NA	TGTGCCAGCAGCCTAGGACAGGGTACCTTCGGAACTAATGAAAAACTGTTTTTT	CASSLGQGTFGTNEKLFF
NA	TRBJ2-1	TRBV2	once	TGTGCCAGACGACGACTAGGGGTTGGTAATGAGCAGTTCTTC	CARRRLGVGNEQFF
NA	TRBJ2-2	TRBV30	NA	TGTGCCTGGACGGCGGGGATGAACACCGGGGAGCTGTTTTTT	CAWTAGMNTGELFF
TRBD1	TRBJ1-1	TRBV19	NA	TGTGCCAGTAGTAAGGACAGGGCCGCTGAAGCTTTCTTT	CASSKDRAAEAFF
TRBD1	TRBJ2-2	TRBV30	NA	TGTGCCTGGAGTAGTGACAGGGGCAGCGGAACCGGGGAGCTGTTTTTT	CAWSSDRGSGTGELFF
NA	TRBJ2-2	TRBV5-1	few	TGCGCCAGCAGCCCCACGCCAGGCCAAATGTACGGGGAGCTGTTTTTT	CASSPTPGQMYGELFF
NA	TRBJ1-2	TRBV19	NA	TGTGCCAGTAGTAGAGGACAAGGCAACTATGGCTACACCTTC	CASSRGQGNYGYTF
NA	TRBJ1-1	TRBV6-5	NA	TGTGCCAGCAGTCGACAGAGGAACACTGAAGCTTTCTTT	CASSRQRNTEAFF
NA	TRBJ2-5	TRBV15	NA	TGTGCCACCAGCCTCGACAGAAGGGAGACCCAGTACTTC	CATSLDRRETQYF
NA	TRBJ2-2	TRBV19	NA	TGTGCCAGTACCAGTGGGACAGGGGAGCTGTTTTTT	CASTSGTGELFF
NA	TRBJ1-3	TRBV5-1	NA	TGCGCCAGCAGCTCAGACAGTCTCTCTGGAAACACCATATATTTT	CASSSDSLSGNTIYF
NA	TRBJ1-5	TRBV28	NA	TGTGCCAGCGGAGGTAGCAATCAGCCCCAGCATTTT	CASGGSNQPQHF
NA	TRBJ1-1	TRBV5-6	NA	TGTGCCAGCAGCCCCGTGGGGGGAGGTCGGTACACTGAAGCTTTCTTT	CASSPVGGGRYTEAFF
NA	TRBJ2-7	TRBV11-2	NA	TGTGCCGTAGGCGGGGGCAAATACGAGCAGTACTTC	CAVGGGKYEQYF
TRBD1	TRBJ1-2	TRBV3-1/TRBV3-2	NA	TGTGCCAGCAGCCTACAGGGGGTCGGGGGCTACACCTTC	CASSLQGVGGYTF